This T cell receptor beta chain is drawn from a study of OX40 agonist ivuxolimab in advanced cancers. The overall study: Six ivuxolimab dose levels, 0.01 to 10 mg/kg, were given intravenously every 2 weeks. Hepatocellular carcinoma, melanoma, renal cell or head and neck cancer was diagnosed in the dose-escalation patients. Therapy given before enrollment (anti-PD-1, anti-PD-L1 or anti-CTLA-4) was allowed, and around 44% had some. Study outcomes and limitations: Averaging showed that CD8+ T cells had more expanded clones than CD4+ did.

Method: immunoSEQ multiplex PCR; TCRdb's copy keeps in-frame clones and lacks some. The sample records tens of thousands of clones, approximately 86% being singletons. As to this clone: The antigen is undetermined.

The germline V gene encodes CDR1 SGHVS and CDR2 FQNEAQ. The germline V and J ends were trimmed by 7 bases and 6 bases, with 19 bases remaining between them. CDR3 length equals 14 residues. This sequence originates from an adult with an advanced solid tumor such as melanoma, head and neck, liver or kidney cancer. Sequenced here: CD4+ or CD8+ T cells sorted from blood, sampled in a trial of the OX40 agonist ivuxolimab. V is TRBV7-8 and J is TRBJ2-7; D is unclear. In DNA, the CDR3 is TGTGCCAGCACTACCCCGTCGAGGATAACCGAGCAGTACTTC. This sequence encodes CASTTPSRITEQYF.